A single sample is the source of the 30 T cell receptor beta chains below, sequenced in a study of vaccination and CD4 T cells after COVID-19. With the Oncomine TCR Beta short-read assay, DNA from cultured CD4+ T cells was sequenced. TCRdb used MiXCR to reprocess the PCR reads, holding one entry per CDR3 protein. The table lists over 15,000 distinct CDR3 sequences, around 31% of them singletons. No cognate antigen is known for these TCRs. Treatment in this sample: roughly nine-day PBMC culture with coronavirus spike peptide pools or control peptides (ViraFEST assay). Material: cultured CD4+ T cells from blood. Receptors were obtained from a human donor with COVID-19.

The V and J genes are TRBV7-2 and TRBJ1-2; TRBD1 might be the D (5 bases). V lost 5 bases, J lost 0 bases, and 13 bases lay in between. Germline CDR1 SGHTA, CDR2 FQGNSA. The CDR3 extends over 15 amino acids. The CDR3 protein is CASSAATGANYGYTF. CDR3 coding DNA: TGTGCCAGCAGCGCAGCAACGGGGGCTAACTATGGCTACACCTTC.

This sequence joins TRBV20-1 and TRBJ2-3; TRBD2 agrees at 11 bases. The germline V gene has CDR1 DFQATT and CDR2 SNEGSKA (reference sequence). This CDR3 region has 16 residues. V shed 3 bases, J shed 5 bases, and the junction held 10 bases outside the gene matches. This CDR3 is CSARDRLAGRGDTQYF. The CDR3 region has the DNA TGCAGTGCTAGGGACCGACTAGCGGGGCGGGGAGATACGCAGTATTTT.

This clonotype was counted a single time. This could be a read error, since a much larger clone is one nucleotide away. The rearrangement uses TRBV6-1 and TRBJ1-6, with D maybe TRBD1 (6 bases). Germline lookup yields CDR1 MNHNS and CDR2 SASEGT. CDR3 length: 15 residues. V was clipped by 6 bases and J by 6 bases, with 15 bases between them. The CDR3 protein is CASSEQGRRNSPLHF. CDR3 bases: TGTGCCAGCAGCGAACAGGGTAGACGTAATTCACCCCTCCACTTT.

This clonotype is judged medium-sized. The chain carries TRBV20-1 and TRBJ1-5; no reliable D call. The CDR3 is 13 residues long. V lost 4 bases and J lost 6, with 13 bases in between. The germline gives CDR1 DFQATT, CDR2 SNEGSKA (reference sequence). CDR3 DNA sequence: TGCAGTGCTAAGGGTATGGGCATTCAGCCCCAGCATTTT. As protein: CSAKGMGIQPQHF.

Only a few counts were recorded for this clonotype. The chain combines TRBV12-3 or TRBV12-4 with TRBJ1-1; 8 bases match TRBD1. CDR3 size: 13 residues. The trim removed 6 bases at V and 4 bases at J, leaving 4 bases unmatched. CDR3 nucleotide sequence: TGTGCCAGCAGCAGGGGGCGAGGCACTGAAGCTTTCTTT. Amino acids: CASSRGRGTEAFF.

This clonotype was seen only a few times. This chain joins TRBV27 and TRBJ1-2; D gene unclear. From germline, CDR1 is MNHEY and CDR2 SMNVEV (reference sequence). The V and J ends lost 2 bases and 5 bases respectively, with 3 bases between them. The CDR3 spans 11 residues. Here the CDR3 reads CASSLGYGYTF. The CDR3 nucleotides are TGTGCCAGCAGTTTAGGGTATGGCTACACCTTC.

This clonotype was counted between two and nine times. The chain joins TRBV20-1 to TRBJ1-1; 12 bases are a match to TRBD1. CDR1 and CDR2 from the germline V gene are DFQATT and SNEGSKA (reference sequence). V dropped 0 bases and J dropped 4; count of bases not matched to a gene: 3. CDR3 size: 15 residues. The CDR3 nucleotides are TGCAGTGCTAGAGAGGGGACAGGGGGCGGCACTGAAGCTTTCTTT. Translated: CSAREGTGGGTEAFF.

The J gene is TRBJ1-1, the V gene TRBV28, with D maybe TRBD1 (5 bases). The germline CDR1 and CDR2 sequences are MDHEN and SYDVKM. The CDR3 extends over 14 amino acids. The ends were cut back, 2 bases at V and 0 bases at J, with 7 bases in the middle. The CDR3 nucleotides are TGTGCCAGCAGTTTAGCGGACATGAACACTGAAGCTTTCTTT. This sequence encodes CASSLADMNTEAFF. Complete variable domain (other parts from reference TRBV28 and TRBJ1-1): DVKVTQSSRYLVKRTGEKVFLECVQDMDHENMFWYRQDPGLGLRLIYFSYDVKMKEKGDIPEGYSVSREKKERFSLILESASTNQTSMYLCASSLADMNTEAFFGQGTRLTVV.

The CDR3 is CSASPSGNSYEQYF. In DNA form, the CDR3 reads TGCAGTGCTAGTCCTAGCGGGAATAGTTACGAGCAGTACTTC. The chain couples TRBV20-1 to TRBJ2-7; 9 nucleotides agree with TRBD2. The V segment lost 3 bases and the J segment 4 bases; nucleotides outside the gene matches: 7. This CDR3 spans 14 amino acids. Germline CDR1 is DFQATT and CDR2 is SNEGSKA (reference sequence).

The rearrangement joins TRBV7-8 to TRBJ2-1; 16 bases agree with TRBD2. Trimming took 4 bases from V and 10 from J; bases not matched to a gene: 4. Per germline, CDR1 SGHVS and CDR2 FQNEAQ. CDR3 size: 15 residues. The CDR3 DNA reads as TGTGCCAGCAGCTGGGGACTAGCGGGGGGGGCGGAGCAGTTCTTC. Amino acid sequence: CASSWGLAGGAEQFF.

The V gene is TRBV5-1, the J gene TRBJ1-1, with D uncertain. V was clipped by 3 bases and J by 1 base, with 7 bases between them. The CDR3 length is 13 residues. Germline CDR1 and CDR2: SGHRS and YFSETQ. The CDR3 DNA sequence: TGCGCCAGCAGCTATCGGGAGAACACTGAAGCTTTCTTT. It encodes CASSYRENTEAFF.

CDR3 loop: CASSAGRGQPQHF. The CDR3, as DNA: TGTGCCAGCAGCGCGGGACGAGGGCAGCCCCAGCATTTT. The chain couples TRBV5-4 to TRBJ1-5; D possibly corresponds to TRBD1 (5 bases). In germline, CDR1 is SGHNT, CDR2 YYREEE (reference sequence). The ends were cut back, 4 bases at V and 7 bases at J, with 12 bases in the middle. The CDR3 is 13 residues long.

The chain couples TRBV6-1 to TRBJ1-2, with no clear D. Germline loops: CDR1 MNHNS, CDR2 SASEGT. V shed 1 base and J shed 8 bases, with 14 bases lying between them. The CDR3 spans 14 residues. CDR3 DNA: TGTGCCAGCAGTGAAGTCGGGTCCAGTAGGGGCTACACCTTC. It codes for CASSEVGSSRGYTF.

This clonotype was observed a few times. This chain connects TRBV20-1 to TRBJ2-1; 8 bases match TRBD2. Trimming cost V 3 bases and J 4 bases; bases outside gene matches: 5. CDR1 is DFQATT and CDR2 is SNEGSKA in the germline V gene (reference sequence). This CDR3 is built from 14 residues. CDR3 in amino acids: CSASTGGVYNEQFF. CDR3 in DNA: TGCAGTGCTAGTACGGGGGGGGTATACAATGAGCAGTTCTTC.

This clonotype was seen only a few times. The J gene is TRBJ2-3, the V gene TRBV25-1; tentative D call: TRBD2 (5 bases). The CDR3 is made up of 14 amino acids. The germline gives CDR1 MGHDK, CDR2 SYGVNS. Trimming pared 5 bases from V and 1 base from J, leaving 10 bases between. In DNA form, the CDR3 reads TGTGCCAGCAGTACAGCGGCTCGCACAGATACGCAGTATTTT. It encodes CASSTAARTDTQYF.

This chain connects TRBV4-1 to TRBJ1-6; 11 bases match TRBD1. Trimming at V came to 4 bases and at J to 7 bases, leaving 3 bases not matched to a gene. This CDR3 comprises 15 residues. In germline, CDR1 is MGHRA, CDR2 YSYEKL. CDR3 sequence reads: CASSRGDRGNSPLHF. The CDR3 DNA reads TGCGCCAGCAGCCGCGGGGACAGGGGGAATTCACCCCTCCACTTT.

The chain has TRBV18 and TRBJ2-3; 10 bases are shared with TRBD2. This CDR3 has 17 residues. CDR1 and CDR2 (germline): KGHSH, LQKENI. V lost 1 base, J lost 0 bases, and 4 bases stayed unmatched. CDR3: CASSPQLAGSSTDTQYF. The CDR3 DNA sequence: TGTGCCAGCTCACCACAACTAGCGGGGAGTAGCACAGATACGCAGTATTTT.

The rearrangement uses TRBV6-1 and TRBJ2-3; possibly TRBD2 for D (6 bases). Trimming removed 7 bases from V and 9 bases from J, with 17 bases in between. Germline CDR1 reads MNHNS; CDR2 reads SASEGT. The CDR3 sequence is 13 residues long. As DNA, the CDR3 is TGTGCCAGCACAGGCTACCCCGGGGGAACGCAGTATTTT. This encodes CASTGYPGGTQYF.

This clonotype was observed a handful of times. This chain joins TRBV6-1 and TRBJ2-7; D ambiguous. CDR3 length equals 14 residues. V shed 8 bases and J shed 0 bases, with 14 bases lying between them. The germline gives CDR1 MNHNS, CDR2 SASEGT. In nucleotides, the CDR3 is TGTGCCAGCCGCGAAGACCTACGCTCCTACGAGCAGTACTTC. Encoded protein: CASREDLRSYEQYF.

This clonotype was counted between two and nine times. The chain joins TRBV2 to TRBJ2-5, with 10 nucleotides matching TRBD1. Germline V CDR1 and CDR2: SNHLY, FYNNEI. The length of the CDR3 is 15 residues. V lost 7 bases, J lost 4 bases, and 9 bases stayed unmatched. As DNA, the CDR3 is TGTGCCAGCACCCCGGACAGGGGGTTGGGAGAGACCCAGTACTTC. It translates to CASTPDRGLGETQYF. The full variable domain, with the rest looked up from reference TRBV2 and TRBJ2-5, is EPEVTQTPSHQVTQMGQEVILRCVPISNHLYFYWYRQILGQKVEFLVSFYNNEISEKSEIFDDQFSVERPDGSNFTLKIRSTKLEDSAMYFCASTPDRGLGETQYFGPGTRLLVL.

The chain joins TRBV2 to TRBJ2-3, with 10 bases matching TRBD2. V was clipped by 7 bases and J by 2 bases; unmatched bases: 6. The CDR3 loop spans 15 amino acids. The germline CDR1 and CDR2 sequences are SNHLY and FYNNEI. CDR3 sequence (DNA): TGTGCCAGCACCGTTAGCGGGGGGAACACAGATACGCAGTATTTT. Encoded protein: CASTVSGGNTDTQYF. Combining the CDR3 with reference TRBV2 and TRBJ2-3 gives the whole variable domain EPEVTQTPSHQVTQMGQEVILRCVPISNHLYFYWYRQILGQKVEFLVSFYNNEISEKSEIFDDQFSVERPDGSNFTLKIRSTKLEDSAMYFCASTVSGGNTDTQYFGPGTRLTVL.

The rearrangement uses TRBV25-1 and TRBJ2-3; D not resolved. The CDR3 covers 11 residues. Trimming cost V 4 bases and J 6 bases, with 5 bases left between them. Germline loops: CDR1 MGHDK, CDR2 SYGVNS. The CDR3 DNA follows: TGTGCCAGCAGTGTCCCGGATACGCAGTATTTT. Its protein is CASSVPDTQYF.

The chain carries TRBV12-3 or TRBV12-4 and TRBJ1-2, with D possibly being TRBD1 (5 bases). The germline V and J ends were trimmed by 3 bases and 4 bases, with 15 bases remaining between them. This CDR3 comprises 15 residues. The CDR3 DNA sequence: TGTGCCAGCAGTTTTACCACTAAGGGACTCTATGGCTACACCTTC. Its protein product is CASSFTTKGLYGYTF.

This chain uses TRBV5-4 with TRBJ1-1; D is unclear. Trimming removed 0 bases at V and 1 base at J, with 7 bases between. Germline V gene sequence: CDR1 SGHNT, CDR2 YYREEE (reference sequence). The CDR3 is made up of 14 amino acids. The CDR3 DNA reads TGTGCCAGCAGCTTGGGTCACACGAACACTGAAGCTTTCTTT. This gives the protein CASSLGHTNTEAFF.

This sequence joins TRBV18 and TRBJ2-3; perhaps TRBD2 as D (7 bases). Germline CDR1 KGHSH, CDR2 LQKENI. This CDR3 region has 16 residues. V was shortened by 5 bases and J by 1 base, with 16 bases between the two germline ends. CDR3 nucleotide sequence: TGTGCCAGCTCAAACATGGCGCGGGGGCGCACAGATACGCAGTATTTT. It translates to CASSNMARGRTDTQYF.

The chain couples TRBV7-6 to TRBJ1-1; 7 bases map to TRBD1. V was pared by 4 bases and J by 4 bases, with 6 bases of the junction left unmatched. The CDR3 is made up of 14 amino acids. The germline CDR1 and CDR2 sequences are SGHVS and FNYEAQ. CDR3 region: CASSSGTVGTEAFF. DNA for the CDR3: TGTGCCAGCAGCTCAGGGACAGTGGGCACTGAAGCTTTCTTT.

The chain joins TRBV7-6 to TRBJ2-5, with TRBD2 identical over 11 bases. Germline V CDR1 and CDR2: SGHVS, FNYEAQ. There are 16 residues in the CDR3. J lost 5 bases, V lost 3 bases, and 8 bases had no gene match. CDR3 residues: CASSLSGLAGLETQYF. CDR3 DNA sequence: TGTGCCAGCAGCTTGAGCGGACTAGCGGGCCTTGAGACCCAGTACTTC.

The J gene is TRBJ2-5, the V gene TRBV7-2, with 11 bases matching TRBD2. CDR1 is SGHTA and CDR2 is FQGNSA in the germline V gene. V lost 5 bases, J lost 7 bases, and 9 bases stayed unmatched. This CDR3 has 15 amino acids. The CDR3: CASSPLAGAGGTQYF. The CDR3 nucleotides read TGTGCCAGCAGCCCACTAGCGGGGGCCGGAGGGACCCAGTACTTC.

This clonotype was seen more than once but under ten times. V usage is TRBV6-1 and J usage is TRBJ2-2; the D gene is possibly TRBD1 (5 bases). CDR1 and CDR2 from the germline V gene are MNHNS and SASEGT. The CDR3 length is 16 residues. V dropped 6 bases and J dropped 6 bases, with 20 bases sitting between them. In DNA form, the CDR3 reads TGTGCCAGCAGAGATAACCTCAGGGATTCGGCCGGGGAGCTGTTTTTT. Amino acid sequence: CASRDNLRDSAGELFF.

V is TRBV2 and J is TRBJ1-5; D unresolved. CDR3 length equals 12 residues. V lost 6 bases, J lost 4 bases, and 7 bases lay in between. Germline lookup yields CDR1 SNHLY and CDR2 FYNNEI. The CDR3 bases are TGTGCCAGCAGGAGAGAGAATCAGCCCCAGCATTTT. Translated: CASRRENQPQHF. Variable domain in full (rest from reference TRBV2 and TRBJ1-5): EPEVTQTPSHQVTQMGQEVILRCVPISNHLYFYWYRQILGQKVEFLVSFYNNEISEKSEIFDDQFSVERPDGSNFTLKIRSTKLEDSAMYFCASRRENQPQHFGDGTRLSIL.